This TCR beta chain was recovered during a study of T cell responses to AZD1222 COVID-19 vaccine. Study results and limitations: A rise in Spike-specific TCR breadth and depth followed two AZD1222 doses. Donors, mostly white British, included more females; clonal diversity was possibly underestimated. Repertoire samples came only from after the peak T cell response.

Germline CDR1 reads MNHEY; CDR2 reads SVGAGI. With 0 bases removed from V and 9 bases from J, the gap between germline ends came to 20 bases. The CDR3 spans 16 residues. In this sample, this clone turned up once. Its antigen is still unknown. Sequenced by immunoSEQ multiplex PCR; TCRdb stores in-frame clones only, minus some. This sample has approximately 170,000 clones; over 75% occur once, and the top ten carry about 6.9%. The chain has TRBV6-5 and TRBJ1-2; D not certain. This sequence originates from an adult in good health. Sample: peripheral blood, taken on day 0 of AZD1222 vaccination. The CDR3 sequence is CASSYSVPGETESYTF. The CDR3 DNA is TGTGCCAGCAGTTACTCGGTTCCGGGAGAGACGGAGAGCTACACCTTC.